This T cell receptor beta chain was sequenced in a study of memory CD4+ T cells and cytomegalovirus serostatus. Study information: Healthy Belgian adult donors included nine or ten CMV-positive and fewer than 25 CMV-negative people. Study-wide points: About two fifths of the roughly 150 known CMV-associated TCRbeta sequences appeared in CD4+ memory.

The sort gate was single viable CD3+CD4+CD8-CD45RO+ cells for memory CD4+ T cells. After thawing, CD4+ T cells were positively selected. The CDR3 extends over 15 amino acids. The junction had 11 bases not matched to a gene; V was cut back by 6 bases and J by 6 bases. Germline CDR1 SGHTA, CDR2 FQGNSA. Details on this clone: Its antigen is not known.

TCRdb keeps only in-frame clones here, not all; method: immunoSEQ multiplex PCR. Among about 40,000 clones listed, just under 80% were seen once. The specimen sequenced was memory CD4+ T cells from blood. The clonotype originates from an adult in good health and CMV-seronegative. This sequence joins TRBV7-2 and TRBJ1-5; 7 nucleotides agree with TRBD1. CDR3 in DNA: TGTGCCAGCAGACGGTGGGGAGACAGGGTTCAGCCCCAGCATTTT. Its protein product is CASRRWGDRVQPQHF.